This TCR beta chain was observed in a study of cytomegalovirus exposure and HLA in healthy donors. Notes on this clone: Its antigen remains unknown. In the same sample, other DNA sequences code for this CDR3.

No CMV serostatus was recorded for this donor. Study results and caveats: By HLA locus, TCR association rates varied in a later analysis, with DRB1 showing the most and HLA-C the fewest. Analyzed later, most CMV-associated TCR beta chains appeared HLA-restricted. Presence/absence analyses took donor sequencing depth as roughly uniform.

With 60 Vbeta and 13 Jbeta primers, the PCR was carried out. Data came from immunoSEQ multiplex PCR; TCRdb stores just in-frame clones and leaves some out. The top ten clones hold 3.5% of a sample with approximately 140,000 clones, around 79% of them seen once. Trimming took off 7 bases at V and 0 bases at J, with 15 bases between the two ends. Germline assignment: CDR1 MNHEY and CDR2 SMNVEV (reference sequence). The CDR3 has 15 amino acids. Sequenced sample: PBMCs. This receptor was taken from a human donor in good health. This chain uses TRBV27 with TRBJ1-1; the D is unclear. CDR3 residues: CASIKMPGMNTEAFF. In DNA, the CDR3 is TGTGCCAGCATCAAGATGCCCGGGATGAACACTGAAGCTTTCTTT.